Listed below are T cell receptor beta chains from one sample, sequenced in a study of T cell repertoires in ileal Crohn's disease. The method was immunoSEQ multiplex PCR; TCRdb's version includes in-frame clones alone and lacks a portion of them. The sample holds some 17,000 clones, about 76% seen once. Sequencing was done on a sample of ileal tissue. The receptors stem from an adult with Crohn's disease. Both conserved end residues are part of each CDR3. Size is omitted from some rows. Given values are once, few, many or a class for expanded clones.

>TRBV28|once|TRBJ2-5|14
CATLESGRRETQYF
>TRBV4-1|few|TRBJ2-7|15
CASSWSAPSSYEQYF
>TRBV2|few|TRBJ1-2|14
CASSFAGFSYGYTF
>TRBV6-5|.|TRBJ1-4|15
CASSYSPGAGEKLFF
>TRBV19|once|TRBJ2-2|15
CASSRGNLNTGELFF
>TRBV7-9|.|TRBJ1-2|16
CASSETRDRVDYGYTF
>TRBV6-5|.|TRBJ2-7|11
CASTDGLEQYF
>TRBV5-6|.|TRBJ1-2|16
CASSLVTGRSGYGYTF
>TRBV7-9|medium-sized|TRBJ1-5|14
CASSSGQGNQPQHF
>TRBV5-1|.|TRBJ1-4|12
CASSSGNEKLFF
>TRBV2|.|TRBJ2-3|11
CASTWADTQYF
>TRBV6-5|.|TRBJ2-7|13
CASSLRDRGKQYF
>TRBV28|few|TRBJ2-4|18
CASSMGLAGYLAKNIQYF
>TRBV5-1|.|TRBJ2-3|13
CASMAENTDTQYF
>TRBV6-6|.|TRBJ2-5|14
CASSPTGSQETQYF
>TRBV6-5|.|TRBJ2-2|15
CASRLWEINTGELFF
>TRBV9|.|TRBJ2-1|14
CASSFSIHWNEQFF
>TRBV29-1|.|TRBJ1-2|12
CSVEGQQYGYTF
>TRBV7-8|.|TRBJ2-7|17
CASSLARSQGAIYEQYF
>TRBV5-1|.|TRBJ2-7|16
CASSREGGGAGYEQYF
>TRBV19|.|TRBJ1-2|12
CASSASDYGYTF
>TRBV7-2|.|TRBJ2-1|14
CASSLGQANNEQFF
>TRBV5-1|.|TRBJ2-6|17
CASSLATGGPGANVLTF
>TRBV25-1|.|TRBJ2-1|14
CASSPGQEYNEQFF
>TRBV4-1|.|TRBJ1-5|14
CASSQDRQGQPQHF
>TRBV5-1|.|TRBJ2-5|18
CASSWALTGRNSQETQYF
>TRBV5-1|medium-sized|TRBJ1-2|15
CASSTATGINYGYTF
>TRBV10-2|.|TRBJ2-3|20
CASRSRTGVAGTPSTDTQYF
>TRBV6-5|.|TRBJ1-1|12
CASSYLGLEAFF
>TRBV4-1|.|TRBJ2-4|14
CASSQRDRINIQYF
>TRBV2|.|TRBJ1-6|15
CATGQNGGYNSPLHF
>TRBV27|.|TRBJ1-1|14
CASSSERGSTEAFF
>TRBV5-8|.|TRBJ2-5|16
CASTPGRAPLQETQYF
>TRBV4-1|.|TRBJ2-7|16
CASSQAVQDFSYEQYF
>TRBV6-1|.|TRBJ1-2|13
CASTDREYYGYTF
>TRBV7-2|.|TRBJ2-1|16
CASSLVGRASGNEQFF
>TRBV6-1|.|TRBJ1-2|14
CASSEAYSSNGYTF
>TRBV2|.|TRBJ2-7|12
CASAGQGSEQYF
>TRBV27|.|TRBJ1-4|16
CASSLGQGDDNEKLFF
>TRBV5-1|.|TRBJ2-3|16
CASSRGPLTSTDTQYF
>TRBV18|.|TRBJ2-7|13
CASSWDYMYEQYF
>TRBV6-5|.|TRBJ2-2|14
CATLFLVNTGELFF